A selection of T cell receptor beta chains follows, all from one sample in a study of OX40 agonist ivuxolimab in advanced cancers. Here immunoSEQ multiplex PCR was the method, and the copy in TCRdb shows in-frame clones only, minus some. The table shows tens of thousands of clones, with approximately 81% occurring only once. Sequencing was performed on CD4+ or CD8+ T cells sorted from blood, taken in a trial of the OX40 agonist ivuxolimab. These receptors all come from an adult with an advanced solid tumor such as melanoma, head and neck, liver or kidney cancer. Both conserved end residues are trimmed from each CDR3. The order of the fields is V gene, clone size, J gene, CDR3 protein. Clone size is stated in some rows and not others, as once, few, many or a class when expanded.

TRBV5-4,once,TRBJ2-5,ASSPGGLAGGGETQY
TRBV4-1,.,.,ASSQPGRPTDEQY
TRBV15,.,TRBJ2-3,ATSRAAGGPPDTQY
TRBV5-1,.,TRBJ2-7,ASSPTGQGRPEQY
TRBV12-5,.,TRBJ2-2,ASGSSKAERERYTGELF
TRBV7-8,once,TRBJ2-5,ASSPDRPVQETQY
TRBV7-9,.,TRBJ2-5,ASSLEGLADQETQY
TRBV6-5,.,TRBJ1-2,ASRSREGYGYT
TRBV6-4,.,TRBJ2-2,ASTSGTNTGELF
TRBV7-2,.,TRBJ1-2,ASSLASWANGYT
TRBV28,.,TRBJ2-7,ASSLWGGGSSYEQY
TRBV2,.,TRBJ2-1,ASSNREGFHEQF
TRBV28,.,TRBJ2-1,ASSLLLREQF
TRBV6-5,.,TRBJ2-1,ASSYVIANEQF
TRBV6-1,.,TRBJ2-3,ASSPLAGDADTQY
TRBV6-5,.,TRBJ2-7,ASKGGEQY
TRBV7-9,.,TRBJ2-5,ASSPGQAETQY
TRBV19,.,TRBJ1-2,ASSISTGEESGYT
TRBV19,.,TRBJ2-7,ASSKGTESYEQY
TRBV4-2,.,TRBJ2-7,ASSQTGTSGTYEQY
TRBV10-3,.,TRBJ2-7,AIESKGGYEQY
TRBV15,.,TRBJ2-1,ATGTSGTNEQF
TRBV6-5,.,TRBJ1-2,ASSYQGISPGGYT
TRBV2,medium-sized,TRBJ1-2,ASSTSRANYGYT
TRBV10-1,once,TRBJ1-5,ASSEQGHQPQH
TRBV27,.,TRBJ1-2,ASSFRDRGHGYT
TRBV29-1,.,TRBJ1-3,SVETGNTIY
TRBV14,once,TRBJ2-7,ASSPLNLAGGLRNEQY
TRBV20-1,.,TRBJ1-3,SANLRNTIY
TRBV18,few,TRBJ1-4,ASSPLPGQGNEKLF
TRBV9,.,TRBJ1-4,ASSVGGAVAGGAEKLF
TRBV19,.,TRBJ2-5,ASSIRGQPQETQY
TRBV11-2,.,TRBJ2-7,ASSFGTSGSYEQY
TRBV28,.,TRBJ2-6,ASSLWALGDGANVLT
TRBV5-1,.,TRBJ2-4,ASSRTSGVAKNIQY
TRBV27,few,TRBJ2-6,ASSALGTGANVLT
TRBV9,.,TRBJ2-2,ASSVATVVGTGELF
TRBV18,.,TRBJ2-2,ASSPIATNTGELF
TRBV11-3,.,TRBJ1-1,ASSLEADALIGAF
TRBV19,.,TRBJ2-3,ASSIGGSTDTQY
TRBV15,.,TRBJ2-3,ATSRGTGKADTQY
TRBV11-2,once,TRBJ1-5,ASSLVGGRGQPQH
TRBV30,.,TRBJ2-1,AWSGGLSGAGGSSEQF
TRBV18,.,TRBJ2-7,ASSPEGPGTHGSYEQY
TRBV11-2,.,TRBJ1-3,ASSLEAGQLPD
TRBV9,.,TRBJ2-5,ASSSVSSTQETQY
TRBV7-7,.,TRBJ2-5,ASSQDFSSQETQY